This T cell receptor beta chain derives from a study of blood T cell repertoires in COVID-19. Assay used: immunoSEQ multiplex PCR; TCRdb lists only in-frame clones, some missing. The table has approximately 100,000 clones, around 90% seen once. This CDR3 region has 16 residues. Germline assignment: CDR1 KGHSH and CDR2 LQKENI. V lost 6 bases and J 4 bases, leaving 19 bases between the germline ends. V and J are TRBV18 and TRBJ2-1; weak D call: TRBD1 (6 bases). The material sequenced was peripheral blood. This clonotype was obtained from a human donor in a cohort sampled during active COVID-19. In DNA, the CDR3 is TGTGCCAGCTCGCATACGACAGGTTTCAGGTACAATGAGCAGTTCTTC. Translated: CASSHTTGFRYNEQFF. Complete variable domain (other parts from reference TRBV18 and TRBJ2-1): NAGVMQNPRHLVRRRGQEARLRCSPMKGHSHVYWYRQLPEEGLKFMVYLQKENIIDESGMPKERFSAEFPKEGPSILRIQQVVRGDSAAYFCASSHTTGFRYNEQFFGPGTRLTVL.